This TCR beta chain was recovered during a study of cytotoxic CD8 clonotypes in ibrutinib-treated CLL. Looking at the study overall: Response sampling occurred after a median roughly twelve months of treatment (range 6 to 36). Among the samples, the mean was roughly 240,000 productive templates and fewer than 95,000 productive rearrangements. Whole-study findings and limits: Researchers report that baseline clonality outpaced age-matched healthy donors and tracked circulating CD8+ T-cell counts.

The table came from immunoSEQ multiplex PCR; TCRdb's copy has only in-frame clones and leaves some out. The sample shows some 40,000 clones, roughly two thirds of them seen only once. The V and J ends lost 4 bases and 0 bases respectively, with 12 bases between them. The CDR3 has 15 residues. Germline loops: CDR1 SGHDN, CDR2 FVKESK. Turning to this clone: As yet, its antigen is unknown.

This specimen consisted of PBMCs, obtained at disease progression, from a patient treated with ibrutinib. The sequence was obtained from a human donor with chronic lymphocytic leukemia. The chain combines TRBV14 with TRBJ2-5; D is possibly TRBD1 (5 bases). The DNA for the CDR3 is TGTGCCAGCAGCCCCCAGGGCCTATACCAAGAGACCCAGTACTTC. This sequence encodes CASSPQGLYQETQYF.